This T cell receptor beta chain was recorded in a study of cytomegalovirus exposure and HLA in healthy donors. As regards this clone: Antigen specificity is unknown.

Vbeta (60) and Jbeta (13) primers were used in the PCR. Here immunoSEQ multiplex PCR was the method, and the copy in TCRdb shows in-frame clones only, minus some. The repertoire table contains some 60,000 clones. Whole-study findings and limits: Approximately 18,000 TCR beta sequences were associated with HLA alleles at 0.05 false discovery rate in a later analysis. A later analysis linked a missense variant in DCLRE1C to the trimming of TCR beta V and J genes.

Sequencing was done on a sample of PBMCs. The clonotype comes from a young man in good health and CMV-seropositive.

The CDR3 loop reads CASRVRTGGQPQHF. In nucleotides, the CDR3 is TGTGCCAGCAGAGTCAGGACAGGGGGCCAGCCCCAGCATTTT. The chain uses TRBV6-5 and TRBJ1-5; TRBD1 matches 11 bases. The CDR3 sequence is 14 residues long. Trimming cost V 6 bases and J 7 bases; bases outside gene matches: 5. Germline V gives CDR1 MNHEY, CDR2 SVGAGI.